The 17 T cell receptor beta chains given below trace back to one sample, sequenced in a study of shared clonotypes between healthy human individuals. Generated by immunoSEQ multiplex PCR, the TCRdb table keeps only in-frame clones and is missing some. Of about a million clones detected, 60% to 85% appear once; the ten largest clones hold 0.85% to 1%. Sequences were obtained from memory CD4+ T cells from PBMCs. The subset is: CD45RA-negative fraction. Receptors were obtained from a man younger than 35 in good health. Some clones in this sample may be carry-over from other donors' samples.

The chain joins TRBV2 to TRBJ2-4; 8 bases fit TRBD1. This CDR3 comprises 13 residues. Germline V gene sequence: CDR1 SNHLY, CDR2 FYNNEI. J was trimmed by 15 bases and V by 6 bases; bases with no gene match: 13. The CDR3 coding sequence is TGTGCCAGCAGAGCCCTAGGACAGGGTTGGTCGTACTTC. Protein: CASRALGQGWSYF.

The chain employs TRBV7-6 and TRBJ2-5; 11 nucleotides align to TRBD2. Trimming removed 7 bases from V and 2 bases from J; junction bases left unmatched: 6. Germline V gene data show CDR1 as SGHVS and CDR2 as FNYEAQ. The CDR3 is made up of 15 amino acids. CDR3 nucleotide sequence: TGTGCCAGCACCCGGGGACTAGCGGATCAAGAGACCCAGTACTTC. Encoded protein: CASTRGLADQETQYF.

The chain combines TRBV28 with TRBJ2-7, with D perhaps matching TRBD1 (6 bases). V was trimmed by 4 bases and J by 6 bases, leaving 28 bases between them. The germline V gene encodes CDR1 MDHEN and CDR2 SYDVKM. This CDR3 has 18 amino acids. The CDR3 here is CASSSHRDPVGMKGEQYF. The CDR3 nucleotides read TGTGCCAGCAGTTCACACAGGGACCCCGTGGGGATGAAGGGCGAGCAGTACTTC. Combining the CDR3 with reference TRBV28 and TRBJ2-7 gives the whole variable domain DVKVTQSSRYLVKRTGEKVFLECVQDMDHENMFWYRQDPGLGLRLIYFSYDVKMKEKGDIPEGYSVSREKKERFSLILESASTNQTSMYLCASSSHRDPVGMKGEQYFGPGTRLTVT.

The rearrangement uses TRBV10-3 and TRBJ2-4; 7 nucleotides agree with TRBD2. The CDR3 sequence is 17 residues long. The germline gives CDR1 ENHRY, CDR2 SYGVKD. V lost 8 bases to trimming and J lost 3 bases; unmatched junction nucleotides: 16. This CDR3 is CAISEGFTGTNKNIQYF. The CDR3 DNA reads TGTGCCATCTCGGAGGGCTTCACCGGGACTAACAAAAACATTCAGTACTTC.

This clone was observed at least ten times. The chain links TRBV30 to TRBJ1-2, with D maybe TRBD1 (5 bases). Trimming took off 7 bases at V and 0 bases at J, with 12 bases between the two ends. Germline lookup yields CDR1 GTSNPN and CDR2 SVGIG (reference sequence). CDR3 size: 13 residues. As DNA, the CDR3 is TGTGCCTCCCAGGGAGCTACTAACTATGGCTACACCTTC. This translates into CASQGATNYGYTF.

The chain uses TRBV9 and TRBJ1-3; 8 positions match TRBD1. Losses at the gene ends were 2 bases for V and 0 bases for J; bases not matched to a gene: 7. CDR1 SGDLS and CDR2 YYNGEE come from the germline V gene. This CDR3 spans 17 amino acids. The CDR3 region is CASSVWDRSNSGNTIYF. The DNA of the CDR3 is TGTGCCAGCAGCGTTTGGGACAGGTCCAACTCTGGAAACACCATATATTTT.

The genes are TRBV28 and TRBJ2-1; maybe TRBD1 (5 bases). V was cut by 2 bases and J by 10 bases, with 6 bases left in between. The CDR3 has 11 residues. CDR1 is MDHEN, CDR2 SYDVKM, per germline. This CDR3 reads CASSLGAEQFF. The CDR3 DNA reads TGTGCCAGCAGTTTAGGGGCAGAGCAGTTCTTC.

The chain carries TRBV5-8 and TRBJ2-7; no clear D gene. This CDR3 has 15 amino acids. Germline loops: CDR1 SGHTS, CDR2 YDEGEE. V was pared by 3 bases and J by 2 bases, with 15 bases between. The CDR3 bases are TGTGCCAGCAGCTCACTCCGACTTCTAACCTACGAGCAGTACTTC. It encodes CASSSLRLLTYEQYF.

A word on this clone: A much larger clone is a single base away; this may be a read error. The sample contains more than one DNA sequence encoding this CDR3. The chain employs TRBV5-1 and TRBJ1-3, with TRBD1 matching over 9 bases. CDR3 length: 15 residues. Germline values: CDR1 SGHRS, CDR2 YFSETQ. With V trimmed by 0 bases and J by 4 bases, 2 bases remained unmatched. In DNA, the CDR3 is TGCGCCAGCAGCTTGGAGGGACAGGGAGGAAACACCATATATTTT. Protein sequence: CASSLEGQGGNTIYF.

This clone turned up a few times. Other nucleotide sequences from this sample produce the same CDR3. This chain uses TRBV28 with TRBJ1-5; no definite D call. V gave up 4 bases and J gave up 7 bases, with 8 bases separating them. There are 12 residues in the CDR3. Germline V gene sequence: CDR1 MDHEN, CDR2 SYDVKM. CDR3 sequence reads: CASSSGGQPQHF. CDR3 sequence (DNA): TGTGCCAGCAGTTCCGGAGGCCAGCCCCAGCATTTT.

This clone was seen ten or more times. This chain links TRBV29-1 with TRBJ1-1; D is unresolved. The CDR3 has 15 amino acids. Trimming shortened V by 6 bases and J by 11 bases, and 28 bases separated the two germline ends. In germline, CDR1 is SQVTM, CDR2 ANQGSEA. CDR3 sequence: CSVTLLESFGKRAFF. Written as DNA, the CDR3 is TGCAGCGTGACGTTATTAGAGTCATTCGGGAAGAGGGCTTTCTTT.

Comments on this clone: A far larger clone is one base from this, pointing to a likely read error. V usage is TRBV7-9 and J usage is TRBJ2-7; D may be TRBD2 (6 bases). The CDR3 has 19 residues. The germline V and J ends were trimmed by 0 bases and 1 base, with 22 bases remaining between them. Looked up from germline, CDR1 is SEHNR and CDR2 is FQNEAQ (reference sequence). CDR3 region: CASSLAVRTVGLGSYEQYF. CDR3 nucleotides: TGTGCCAGCAGCTTAGCGGTGAGAACAGTGGGACTGGGGTCCTACGAGCAGTACTTC.

This clone was seen only once. The V and J genes are TRBV4-3 and TRBJ1-6; no firm D call. The CDR3 contains 15 residues. The germline CDR1 and CDR2 sequences are LGHNA and YSLEER. The V and J ends lost 0 bases and 5 bases respectively, with 8 bases between them. The CDR3 protein is CASSQDNQDNSPLHF. As DNA, the CDR3 is TGCGCCAGCAGCCAAGATAACCAGGATAATTCACCCCTCCACTTT.

The rearrangement joins TRBV28 to TRBJ2-7; D is perhaps TRBD1 (6 bases). This CDR3 contains 15 residues. The germline V gene encodes CDR1 MDHEN and CDR2 SYDVKM. Deletions cut 4 bases from V and 7 bases from J, with 20 bases between. The CDR3 reads CASSSPGHRTGEQYF. CDR3 DNA sequence: TGTGCCAGCAGTTCCCCGGGACACCGAACGGGGGAGCAGTACTTC.

V gene TRBV4-1 combines with J gene TRBJ1-6, with 7 bases that match TRBD1. The V gene's germline CDR1 is MGHRA and CDR2 YSYEKL. V shed 1 base, J shed 6 bases, and the junction held 3 bases outside the gene matches. The CDR3 length is 15 residues. DNA of the CDR3: TGCGCCAGCAGCCAAGTCGGGACAGTTAATTCACCCCTCCACTTT. Residues: CASSQVGTVNSPLHF.

The gene calls are TRBV5-4 and TRBJ2-3, with D possibly being TRBD2 (6 bases). Trimming removed 3 bases from V and 3 bases from J, with 14 bases in between. Per germline, CDR1 SGHNT and CDR2 YYREEE (reference sequence). This CDR3 comprises 15 residues. CDR3 DNA: TGTGCCAGCAGCTACGCCCCCCGGGGGACAGATACGCAGTATTTT. Its protein is CASSYAPRGTDTQYF.

This chain links TRBV7-9 with TRBJ1-2; D not resolved. Germline CDR1 and CDR2: SEHNR and FQNEAQ (reference sequence). There are 13 residues in the CDR3. With 6 bases removed from V and 2 bases from J, the gap between germline ends came to 10 bases. The CDR3, as DNA: TGTGCCAGCAGATCGTCGGGAAACTATGGCTACACCTTC. Translated, it gives CASRSSGNYGYTF.